The present T cell receptor (beta chain) was sequenced within a study of CD8 T cells in ankylosing spondylitis. There are a few counts of this clonotype. Its antigen is unknown. Trimming stripped 0 bases from V and 3 bases from J, with 5 bases between. This CDR3 has 14 amino acids. Germline CDR1 LGHNA, CDR2 YSLEER. Overall study findings and caveats: About 8 highly homologous variants made up a TCR beta motif, and this motif appeared characteristic of ankylosing spondylitis blood. Prior work had noted some motif variants in reactive arthritis blood and synovial fluid.

TCRdb ran MiXCR on the 5' RACE reads and lists one entry per CDR3 protein. The repertoire holds over 700,000 distinct CDR3 sequences, roughly 19% seen once, with under 20% in the top ten. The sequencing input was blood, either unsorted or a sorted T cell fraction (not recorded which). The TCR originated in a male donor with ankylosing spondylitis. The V and J genes are TRBV4-3 and TRBJ2-2; D is ambiguous. This CDR3 is CASSQERHTGELFF. CDR3 DNA sequence: TGCGCCAGCAGCCAAGAGCGGCACACCGGGGAGCTGTTTTTT.